The 25 T cell receptor beta chains presented below share a single source sample, sequenced in a study of blood T cell repertoires in COVID-19. The method was immunoSEQ multiplex PCR; TCRdb's version includes in-frame clones alone and lacks a portion of them. This sample has 200,000 to 250,000 clones, with approximately 80% found just once. The sequenced sample was peripheral blood. These TCRs come from a woman older than 75 with acute or convalescent COVID-19.

The chain has TRBV6-2 or TRBV6-3 and TRBJ2-1; D may be TRBD1 (5 bases). The CDR3 runs 15 residues. Germline assignment: CDR1 MNHEY and CDR2 SVGEGT. Between the trimmed V and J ends, which lost 5 bases and 0 bases, there was a span of 11 bases. The CDR3: CASSQGRSSYNEQFF. In DNA form, the CDR3 reads TGTGCCAGCAGTCAGGGCAGGAGCTCCTACAATGAGCAGTTCTTC.

The chain carries TRBV19 and TRBJ1-5, with TRBD1 matching 7 bases. The CDR3 extends over 14 amino acids. The germline CDR1 and CDR2 sequences are LNHDA and SQIVND (reference sequence). CDR3 amino acids: CAVWPGGYNQPQHF. The CDR3 DNA sequence: TGTGCAGTATGGCCAGGGGGATATAATCAGCCCCAGCATTTT.

The chain links TRBV19 to TRBJ2-7; 9 bases map to TRBD2. With 3 bases clipped from V and 3 bases from J, the junction kept 3 bases outside the gene matches. Germline V lookup: CDR1 LNHDA, CDR2 SQIVND (reference sequence). The length of the CDR3 is 14 residues. The CDR3 DNA is TGTGCCAGTAGTATTGAGCGGGGGGTCTACGAGCAGTACTTC. The encoded protein is CASSIERGVYEQYF.

This sequence joins TRBV11-3 and TRBJ2-7; TRBD1 might be the D (6 bases). Germline CDR1 and CDR2: SGHNT and YENEEA. CDR3 length: 13 amino acids. Deletions cut 7 bases from V and 5 bases from J, with 15 bases between. The CDR3 loop reads CASTTGNSHEQYF. The CDR3 DNA reads TGTGCCAGCACGACAGGCAATTCCCACGAGCAGTACTTC. Using reference TRBV11-3 and TRBJ2-7 for the parts outside the CDR3, the full variable domain is EAGVVQSPRYKIIEKKQPVAFWCNPISGHNTLYWYLQNLGQGPELLIRYENEEAVDDSQLPKDRFSAERLKGVDSTLKIQPAELGDSAVYLCASTTGNSHEQYFGPGTRLTVT.

V gene TRBV3-1 (or the pseudogene TRBV3-2) combines with J gene TRBJ1-4, with 9 nucleotides matching TRBD1. This CDR3 has 14 amino acids. The trim removed 4 bases at V and 8 bases at J, leaving 5 bases unmatched. The V gene's germline CDR1 is LGHDT and CDR2 YNNKEL (reference sequence). For the CDR3, the DNA is TGTGCCAGCAGCCTCCGGGGACAGGGAGAAAAACTGTTTTTT. Translated, it gives CASSLRGQGEKLFF.

This chain connects TRBV5-1 to TRBJ2-7; 9 bases match TRBD2. Unmatched junction bases numbered 4, after V lost 0 bases and J lost 3 bases. The CDR3 sequence is 15 residues long. Germline V gene lookup returns CDR1 SGHRS and CDR2 YFSETQ. The CDR3 bases are TGCGCCAGCAGCTTGGTAGCTAGCGGGGTCTACGAGCAGTACTTC. Translating gives CASSLVASGVYEQYF.

CDR3: CASSPPGTGHYGYTF. The CDR3, as DNA: TGTGCCAGCAGCCCGCCCGGGACAGGGCACTATGGCTACACCTTC. The chain uses TRBV13 and TRBJ1-2; 9 nucleotides agree with TRBD1. The length of the CDR3 is 15 residues. CDR1 and CDR2 from the germline V gene are PRHDT and FYEKMQ (reference sequence). V lost 5 bases to trimming and J lost 3 bases; unmatched junction nucleotides: 7.

This sequence joins TRBV7-9 and TRBJ2-7, with a tentative D call TRBD1 (5 bases). The germline V gene encodes CDR1 SEHNR and CDR2 FQNEAQ (reference sequence). This CDR3 is 14 amino acids long. V was clipped by 5 bases and J by 0 bases, with 11 bases between them. CDR3 residues: CASSGHSSSYEQYF. CDR3 nucleotides: TGTGCCAGCAGCGGACATTCAAGCTCCTACGAGCAGTACTTC. Complete variable domain (other parts from reference TRBV7-9 and TRBJ2-7): DTGVSQNPRHKITKRGQNVTFRCDPISEHNRLYWYRQTLGQGPEFLTYFQNEAQLEKSRLLSDRFSAERPKGSFSTLEIQRTEQGDSAMYLCASSGHSSSYEQYFGPGTRLTVT.

V and J are TRBV7-3 and TRBJ1-1; 9 nucleotides match TRBD1. With V trimmed by 5 bases and J by 6 bases, 4 bases remained unmatched. This CDR3 is 13 amino acids long. From germline, CDR1 is SGHTA and CDR2 FQGTGA. CDR3 in DNA: TGTGCCAGCAGCCTTGGACAGGGGTCTGAAGCTTTCTTT. Translation gives CASSLGQGSEAFF.

The chain employs TRBV7-8 and TRBJ2-2; 13 nucleotides agree with TRBD2. V was pared by 5 bases and J by 5 bases, with 14 bases of the junction left unmatched. Per the germline V gene, CDR1 is SGHVS and CDR2 is FQNEAQ. This CDR3 is 19 amino acids long. DNA of the CDR3: TGTGCCAGCAGCCTCCCCGCCGGGACTAGCGGGGAAATTACCGGGGAGCTGTTTTTT. It specifies CASSLPAGTSGEITGELFF.

This clone showed up just a few times. The gene calls are TRBV30 and TRBJ1-1; TRBD1 agrees at 7 bases. The ends lost 3 bases at V and 5 bases at J; junction bases unmatched: 6. Germline CDR1 GTSNPN, CDR2 SVGIG (reference sequence). The CDR3 consists of 13 residues. The CDR3 DNA is TGTGCCTGGAGAGCAGGGGGTGGAACTGAAGCTTTCTTT. It encodes CAWRAGGGTEAFF. The complete variable domain, with remaining parts taken from reference TRBV30 and TRBJ1-1, reads SQTIHQWPATLVQPVGSPLSLECTVEGTSNPNLYWYRQAAGRGLQLLFYSVGIGQISSEVPQNLSASRPQDRQFILSSKKLLLSDSGFYLCAWRAGGGTEAFFGQGTRLTVV.

This chain uses TRBV6-5 with TRBJ2-2, with TRBD1 matching over 11 bases. The CDR3 runs to 15 residues. Looked up from germline, CDR1 is MNHEY and CDR2 is SVGAGI. J gave up 4 bases and V 6 bases, and 4 bases lay outside the gene matches. CDR3 residues: CASRDRGRGTGELFF. As DNA, the CDR3 is TGTGCCAGCAGGGACAGGGGGCGAGGCACCGGGGAGCTGTTTTTT.

The chain employs TRBV6-2 or TRBV6-3 and TRBJ1-5; D might be TRBD1 (6 bases). The CDR3 runs to 15 residues. Germline values: CDR1 MNHEY, CDR2 SVGEGT. V lost 5 bases, J lost 2 bases, and 13 bases lay in between. The CDR3 coding sequence is TGTGCCAGCAGTCCCTACCCAGGGGGCAATCAGCCCCAGCATTTT. This encodes CASSPYPGGNQPQHF.

The table lists this clone with a few counts. V gene TRBV2 combines with J gene TRBJ2-2, with D perhaps TRBD2 (5 bases). Trimming removed 7 bases from V and 6 bases from J, with 9 bases in between. Germline CDR1 SNHLY, CDR2 FYNNEI. The CDR3 loop spans 12 amino acids. The CDR3 DNA reads TGTGCCAGCACCACTAGTGCCGGGGAGCTGTTTTTT. As protein: CASTTSAGELFF.

The chain links TRBV25-1 to TRBJ1-5; D is perhaps TRBD1 (5 bases). From germline, CDR1 is MGHDK and CDR2 SYGVNS. This CDR3 contains 13 residues. V dropped 5 bases and J dropped 5 bases, with 10 bases sitting between them. The CDR3 spells CASSNTGDQPQHF. The CDR3 DNA reads TGTGCCAGCAGTAATACGGGGGATCAGCCCCAGCATTTT.

The chain combines TRBV2 with TRBJ2-7, with D possibly being TRBD1 (6 bases). Per the germline V gene, CDR1 is SNHLY and CDR2 is FYNNEI. The CDR3 totals 14 residues. V dropped 6 bases and J dropped 0 bases, with 12 bases sitting between them. The CDR3 sequence: CASRKGDNSYEQYF. In DNA, the CDR3 is TGTGCCAGCAGGAAGGGGGACAACTCCTACGAGCAGTACTTC.

This clone was detected a few times. The rearrangement joins TRBV3-1 (or the pseudogene TRBV3-2) to TRBJ2-3, with 10 bases fitting TRBD2. Germline V gene sequence: CDR1 LGHDT, CDR2 YNNKEL (reference sequence). The CDR3 has 17 residues. V was clipped by 5 bases and J by 2 bases; unmatched bases: 10. The CDR3 sequence: CASSSPSGGPYTDTQYF. DNA for the CDR3: TGTGCCAGCAGCTCCCCTAGCGGGGGCCCTTACACAGATACGCAGTATTTT.

The V gene is TRBV6-6, the J gene TRBJ2-1, with a tentative D call TRBD2 (5 bases). The CDR3 length is 15 residues. The germline gives CDR1 MNHNY, CDR2 SVGAGI (reference sequence). With 2 bases removed from V and 6 bases from J, the gap between germline ends came to 14 bases. The CDR3 protein is CASSYEGLNSNEQFF. The CDR3, as DNA: TGTGCCAGCAGTTACGAGGGTTTAAACTCCAATGAGCAGTTCTTC.

This clone was picked up one time. J is TRBJ2-1 and V is TRBV9; TRBD2 matches 7 bases. V lost 0 bases and J lost 3; bases outside the gene matches: 3. CDR3 length: 15 residues. The germline V gene encodes CDR1 SGDLS and CDR2 YYNGEE. The CDR3 protein is CASSVGSGVYNEQFF. Written as DNA, the CDR3 is TGTGCCAGCAGCGTAGGGAGCGGGGTCTACAATGAGCAGTTCTTC.

The chain employs TRBV12-1 and TRBJ2-1; TRBD2 was called by the table and not checked on the DNA. TRBV12-1 is flagged as a pseudogene. This CDR3 spans 15 amino acids. The CDR3 loop is CASSFDSGNYNEQFF. The DNA of the CDR3 is TGTGCCAGCAGCTTTGATAGCGGGAACTACAATGAGCAGTTCTTC.

The chain joins TRBV27 to TRBJ1-6, with D possibly TRBD1 on 5 matching bases. Germline-derived CDR1 and CDR2 are MNHEY and SMNVEV (reference sequence). Trimming removed 2 bases from V and 2 bases from J, with 7 bases in between. This CDR3 contains 15 residues. CDR3 DNA: TGTGCCAGCAGTTTAGGCAGGGCCTATAATTCACCCCTCCACTTT. Its translation is CASSLGRAYNSPLHF.

The chain joins TRBV11-2 to TRBJ1-1, with D possibly matching TRBD1 (5 bases). CDR3 length: 16 residues. Trimming removed 0 bases at V and 0 bases at J, with 11 bases between. The V gene's germline CDR1 is SGHAT and CDR2 FQNNGV. CDR3 DNA sequence: TGTGCCAGCAGCTTAGATCGCGGGACGGTGAACACTGAAGCTTTCTTT. Translating it yields CASSLDRGTVNTEAFF.

This rearrangement joins TRBV7-2 to TRBJ2-5; D not resolved. Germline CDR1 reads SGHTA; CDR2 reads FQGNSA. Trimming removed 5 bases at V and 4 bases at J, with 14 bases between. The CDR3 consists of 14 residues. The CDR3 nucleotides read TGTGCCAGCAGCCCTGCTAATTTCCGAGAGACCCAGTACTTC. Translation gives CASSPANFRETQYF.

The chain links TRBV28 to TRBJ1-5; D is unclear. Per germline, CDR1 MDHEN and CDR2 SYDVKM. Trimming shortened V by 2 bases and J by 12 bases, and 20 bases separated the two germline ends. The CDR3 loop spans 15 amino acids. CDR3 sequence (DNA): TGTGCCAGCAGTTTAGAGGGCTTCTCCTCCAGGATCCAGCATTTT. This gives the protein CASSLEGFSSRIQHF.

This clone has a handful of counts. V is TRBV27 and J is TRBJ1-2, with a tentative D call TRBD1 (6 bases). CDR3 size: 13 residues. Trimming cost V 5 bases and J 8 bases, with 15 bases left between them. CDR1 MNHEY and CDR2 SMNVEV come from the germline V gene (reference sequence). CDR3 nucleotide sequence: TGTGCCAGCAGTCCCATGGGGAGGGGGGGCTACACCTTC. It specifies CASSPMGRGGYTF.